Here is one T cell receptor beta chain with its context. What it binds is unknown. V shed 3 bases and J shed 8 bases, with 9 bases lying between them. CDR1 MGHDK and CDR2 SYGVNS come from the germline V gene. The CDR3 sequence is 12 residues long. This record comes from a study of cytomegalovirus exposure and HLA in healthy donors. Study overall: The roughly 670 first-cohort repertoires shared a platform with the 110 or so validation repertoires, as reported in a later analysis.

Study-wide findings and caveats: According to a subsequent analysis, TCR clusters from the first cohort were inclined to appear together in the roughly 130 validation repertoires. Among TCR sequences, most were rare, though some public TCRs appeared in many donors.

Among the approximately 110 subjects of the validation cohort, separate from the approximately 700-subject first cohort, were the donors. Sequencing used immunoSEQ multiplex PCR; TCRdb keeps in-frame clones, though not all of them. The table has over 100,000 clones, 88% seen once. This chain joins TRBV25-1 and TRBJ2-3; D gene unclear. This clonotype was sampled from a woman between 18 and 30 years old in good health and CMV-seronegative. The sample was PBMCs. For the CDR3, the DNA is TGTGCCAGCAGTGAGCTTACATTTACGCAGTATTTT. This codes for CASSELTFTQYF. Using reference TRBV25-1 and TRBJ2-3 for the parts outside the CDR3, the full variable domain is EADIYQTPRYLVIGTGKKITLECSQTMGHDKMYWYQQDPGMELHLIHYSYGVNSTEKGDLSSESTVSRIRTEHFPLTLESARPSHTSQYLCASSELTFTQYFGPGTRLTVL.